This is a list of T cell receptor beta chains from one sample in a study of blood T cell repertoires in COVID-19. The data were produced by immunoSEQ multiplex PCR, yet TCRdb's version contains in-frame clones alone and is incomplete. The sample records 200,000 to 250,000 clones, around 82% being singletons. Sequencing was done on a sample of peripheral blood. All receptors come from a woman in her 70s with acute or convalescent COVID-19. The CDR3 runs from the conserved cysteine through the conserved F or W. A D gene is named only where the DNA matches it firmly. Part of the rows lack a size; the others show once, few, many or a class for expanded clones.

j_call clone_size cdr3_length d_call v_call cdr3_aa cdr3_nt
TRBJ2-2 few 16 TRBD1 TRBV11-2 CASSPRGQGNTGELFF TGTGCCAGCAGCCCCAGGGGACAGGGTAACACCGGGGAGCTGTTTTTT
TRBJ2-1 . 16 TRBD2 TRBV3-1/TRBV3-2 CASSRASGGDYNEQFF TGTGCCAGCAGCCGCGCTAGCGGGGGGGATTACAATGAGCAGTTCTTC
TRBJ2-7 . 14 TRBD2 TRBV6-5 CASDSGGPGDSEYF TGTGCCAGCGATTCGGGGGGGCCAGGTGACAGTGAGTACTTC
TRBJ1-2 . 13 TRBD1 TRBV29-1 CSVEEDRAAGYTF TGCAGCGTTGAAGAAGACAGGGCAGCTGGCTACACCTTC
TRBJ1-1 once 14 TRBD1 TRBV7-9 CASSLEGASTEAFF TGTGCCAGCAGCTTAGAGGGGGCGTCCACTGAAGCTTTCTTT
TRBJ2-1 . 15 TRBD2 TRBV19 CASSTPGGGAREQFF TGTGCCAGTAGTACTCCTGGCGGGGGGGCGAGGGAGCAGTTCTTC
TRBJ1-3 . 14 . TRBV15 CATTEYRAGNTIYF TGTGCCACCACAGAATACAGGGCTGGAAACACCATATATTTT
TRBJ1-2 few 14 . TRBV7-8 CASSLLPGNYGYTF TGTGCCAGCAGCTTACTTCCCGGGAACTATGGCTACACCTTC
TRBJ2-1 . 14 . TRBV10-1 CASSDRGPGNEQFF TGCGCCAGCAGTGATAGGGGCCCCGGCAATGAGCAGTTCTTC
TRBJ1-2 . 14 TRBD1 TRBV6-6 CASRNPGQPEGYTF TGTGCCAGCAGGAACCCGGGACAGCCAGAGGGCTACACCTTC
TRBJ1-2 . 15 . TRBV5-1 CASSLRDTSFYGYTF TGCGCCAGCAGCTTACGGGACACCTCGTTCTATGGCTACACCTTC
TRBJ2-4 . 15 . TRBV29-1 CSAGTGVAAKNIQYF TGCAGCGCCGGGACGGGGGTGGCAGCCAAAAACATTCAGTACTTC
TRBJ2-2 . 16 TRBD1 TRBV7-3 CASRLPGQGNTGELFF TGTGCCAGCAGACTACCTGGACAGGGGAACACCGGGGAGCTGTTTTTT
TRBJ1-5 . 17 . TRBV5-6 CASSFGLATSSNQPQHF TGTGCCAGCAGCTTTGGACTCGCCACATCGTCCAATCAGCCCCAGCATTTT
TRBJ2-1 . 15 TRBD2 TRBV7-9 CASSENGLGANEQFF TGTGCCAGCAGCGAAAATGGACTAGGGGCCAATGAGCAGTTCTTC
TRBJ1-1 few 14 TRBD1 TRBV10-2 CASSESTGGTEAFF TGCGCCAGCAGTGAGTCCACAGGGGGCACTGAAGCTTTCTTT
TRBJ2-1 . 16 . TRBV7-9 CASSLEGPTFGGEQFF TGTGCCAGCAGCTTAGAGGGACCTACGTTCGGGGGTGAGCAGTTCTTC
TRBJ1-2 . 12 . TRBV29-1 CSVERGSWGYTF TGCAGCGTTGAACGGGGAAGTTGGGGCTACACCTTC
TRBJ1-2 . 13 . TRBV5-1 CASAKSETYGYTF TGCGCCAGCGCCAAGTCAGAAACCTATGGCTACACCTTC
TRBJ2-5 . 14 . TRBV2 CASSLRDQGGPQYF TGTGCCAGCAGCTTGCGGGACCAGGGTGGACCCCAGTACTTC
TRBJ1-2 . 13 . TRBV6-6 CASSPQGGYGYTF TGTGCCAGCAGCCCCCAGGGAGGCTATGGCTACACCTTC
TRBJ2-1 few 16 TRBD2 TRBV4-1 CASSPGGDKTHNEQFF TGCGCCAGCAGCCCGGGGGGGGACAAAACCCACAATGAGCAGTTCTTC
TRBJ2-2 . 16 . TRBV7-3 CASSHAQPRNTGELFF TGTGCCAGCAGCCACGCACAGCCACGGAACACCGGGGAGCTGTTTTTT
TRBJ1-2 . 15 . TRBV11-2 CASSPTMGASNGYTF TGTGCCAGCAGCCCCACTATGGGGGCTAGTAATGGCTACACCTTC
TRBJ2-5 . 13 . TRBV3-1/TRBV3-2 CASSRAWRETQYF TGTGCCAGCAGCCGTGCGTGGAGAGAGACCCAGTACTTC
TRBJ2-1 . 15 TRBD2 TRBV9 CASSVRLAGGHEQFF TGTGCCAGCAGCGTGAGACTAGCGGGGGGGCATGAGCAGTTCTTC